The present T cell receptor (beta chain) was sequenced within a study of T cell changes during pregnancy in multiple sclerosis. The CDR3 totals 16 residues. CDR1 is SGHKS and CDR2 is YYEKEE in the germline V gene (reference sequence). V shed 0 bases and J shed 5 bases, with 15 bases lying between them. Produced via immunoSEQ multiplex PCR; TCRdb's table is partial and in-frame only. The profile shows approximately 70,000 clones, over 85% of them singletons. This receptor was obtained from a female donor with multiple sclerosis, enrolled in a pregnancy study. Specimen: peripheral blood, collected in the second trimester of pregnancy. The genes are TRBV5-5 and TRBJ2-1; tentative D call: TRBD2 (5 bases). The CDR3 loop is CASSLVAGIGNNEQFF. The CDR3 bases are TGTGCCAGCAGCTTGGTGGCTGGGATCGGGAACAATGAGCAGTTCTTC.